This T cell receptor (beta chain) was found in a study of CD8 T cells in Susac syndrome. The authors reverse transcribed roughly 0.5 to 1 ug RNA with random hexamers. Amplification of the TCR beta CDR3 was carried out by immunoSEQ multiplex PCR, which spanned a total of 54 Vbeta and 13 Jbeta segments. TCRdb reprocessed the immunoSEQ multiplex PCR reads via MiXCR and lists one record per CDR3 protein. The sample consists of roughly 400,000 distinct CDR3 sequences, around 85% of them appearing once. In blood CD8+ and CD4+ T cells, TCR beta underwent sequencing. Looked up from germline, CDR1 is SNHLY and CDR2 is FYNNEI. Trimming cost V 6 bases and J 1 base; bases outside gene matches: 5. The CDR3 is 16 residues long.

Sequences were obtained from CD8+ T cells from PBMCs. This clonotype originated in a human donor with multiple sclerosis. This chain links TRBV2 with TRBJ2-3; 12 nucleotides align to TRBD2. CDR3 sequence reads: CASSPRLAGGTDTQYF. As DNA, the CDR3 is TGTGCCAGCAGCCCCAGACTAGCGGGGGGCACAGATACGCAGTATTTT.